These 25 T cell receptor beta chains were all obtained from the same sample, sequenced in a study of blood T cell repertoires in COVID-19. Repertoires were generated with immunoSEQ multiplex PCR, while TCRdb's copy carries only in-frame clones and drops some. The sample lists 150,000 to 200,000 clones; 80% to 90% were seen once. Sequencing input: peripheral blood. These receptors came from a woman aged 70-85 years with COVID-19, enrolled during active disease.

The CDR3 bases are TGTGCCAGCAGTTTGTCCCCCGGGACAGGGGAGTATGGCTACACCTTC. Amino acid sequence: CASSLSPGTGEYGYTF. The chain has TRBV28 and TRBJ1-2; 10 bases agree with TRBD1. Looked up from germline, CDR1 is MDHEN and CDR2 is SYDVKM. V trimming: 3 bases; J trimming: 5 bases; junction bases outside the gene matches: 9. CDR3 length equals 16 residues.

The chain employs TRBV15 and TRBJ2-7, with TRBD2 identical over 7 bases. V lost 1 base, J lost 7 bases, and 13 bases stayed unmatched. CDR3 length: 16 amino acids. Germline V gene lookup returns CDR1 LNHNV and CDR2 YYDKDF (reference sequence). The CDR3 sequence is CATSRGLGGSREEQYF. The CDR3, as DNA: TGTGCCACCAGCAGAGGGCTGGGCGGGAGTCGTGAGGAGCAGTACTTC.

J is TRBJ1-5 and V is TRBV10-3, with unresolved D. CDR1 and CDR2 from the germline V gene are ENHRY and SYGVKD. CDR3 length equals 13 residues. Trimming took 5 bases from V and 0 from J, leaving 5 bases between them. As DNA, the CDR3 is TGTGCCATCAGTCGAGATAGCAATCAGCCCCAGCATTTT. This codes for CAISRDSNQPQHF.

J is TRBJ1-2 and V is TRBV2, with D unclear. The CDR3 spans 11 residues. V lost 7 bases, J lost 2 bases, and 5 bases lay in between. Germline loops: CDR1 SNHLY, CDR2 FYNNEI. As DNA, the CDR3 is TGTGCCAGCATTCTAAACTATGGCTACACCTTC. Translation gives CASILNYGYTF.

The chain uses TRBV9 and TRBJ1-1, with 9 bases that match TRBD1. CDR1 and CDR2 (germline): SGDLS, YYNGEE. This CDR3 comprises 15 residues. The J segment lost 5 bases and the V segment lost 4 bases, leaving 9 bases of the junction unmatched. The CDR3: CASSPQGAGGTEAFF. The DNA for the CDR3 is TGTGCCAGCAGCCCACAGGGGGCAGGTGGGACTGAAGCTTTCTTT. Supplemented by reference TRBV9 and TRBJ1-1, the full variable domain reads DSGVTQTPKHLITATGQRVTLRCSPRSGDLSVYWYQQSLDQGLQFLIQYYNGEERAKGNILERFSAQQFPDLHSELNLSSLELGDSALYFCASSPQGAGGTEAFFGQGTRLTVV.

The V gene is TRBV2, the J gene TRBJ2-2; no definite D call. Trimming left V 7 bases short and J 8 bases short, with 11 bases between. This CDR3 is 12 amino acids long. The germline gives CDR1 SNHLY, CDR2 FYNNEI. In nucleotides, the CDR3 is TGTGCCAGCACTACGAGGCGGGGGGAGCTGTTTTTT. It codes for CASTTRRGELFF.

This sequence joins TRBV29-1 and TRBJ2-1; a weak D match, TRBD2 (6 bases). Deletions cut 1 base from V and 9 bases from J, with 16 bases between. From germline, CDR1 is SQVTM and CDR2 ANQGSEA. This CDR3 spans 14 amino acids. The CDR3 DNA reads TGCAGCGTTGAAGGACGAAGGAGGGAGGCTGAGCAGTTCTTC. Translated, it gives CSVEGRRREAEQFF.

This clone turned up a few times. The chain is built from TRBV25-1 and TRBJ2-3; a weak D match, TRBD1 (6 bases). The CDR3 sequence is 15 residues long. The V end was cut by 3 bases, the J end by 8 bases, with 18 bases between. Germline V lookup: CDR1 MGHDK, CDR2 SYGVNS. The CDR3 protein is CASSDRTVAQGTQYF. CDR3 coding DNA: TGTGCCAGCAGTGACCGGACAGTGGCGCAAGGTACGCAGTATTTT.

J is TRBJ2-7 and V is TRBV11-3; 11 bases are shared with TRBD2. CDR3 size: 15 residues. CDR1 is SGHNT, CDR2 YENEEA, per germline. With V trimmed by 2 bases and J by 3 bases, 3 bases remained unmatched. CDR3 nucleotide sequence: TGTGCCAGCAGCTTATTAGCGGGAGGGCGCTACGAGCAGTACTTC. It is translated as CASSLLAGGRYEQYF.

The rearrangement uses TRBV28 and TRBJ2-6; no firm D call. Germline assignment: CDR1 MDHEN and CDR2 SYDVKM. The CDR3 has 16 amino acids. The V gene lost 5 bases and the J gene lost 0 bases, with 11 bases spanning the gap. CDR3 in DNA: TGTGCCAGCAGTCCCGGGTTTTCCTCTGGGGCCAACGTCCTGACTTTC. This sequence encodes CASSPGFSSGANVLTF.

The chain employs TRBV7-6 and TRBJ2-7; D might be TRBD2 (5 bases). Germline CDR1 reads SGHVS; CDR2 reads FNYEAQ. Trimming took off 0 bases at V and 3 bases at J, with 15 bases between the two ends. The CDR3 runs 16 residues. This CDR3 reads CASSLAGGPGSYEQYF. CDR3 in DNA: TGTGCCAGCAGCTTAGCGGGTGGACCTGGGAGCTACGAGCAGTACTTC.

V gene TRBV28 combines with J gene TRBJ1-1; D is possibly TRBD1 (5 bases). V lost 7 bases and J lost 1, with 13 bases in between. CDR1 is MDHEN, CDR2 SYDVKM, per germline. This CDR3 spans 14 amino acids. The CDR3, as DNA: TGTGCCAGCAAAAGGGGCTTACCGAACACTGAAGCTTTCTTT. It is translated as CASKRGLPNTEAFF.

The V and J genes are TRBV6-5 and TRBJ2-5, with D possibly TRBD1 on 6 matching bases. CDR1 is MNHEY, CDR2 SVGAGI, per germline. The CDR3 length is 13 residues. The CDR3 DNA is TGTGCTACCGACAGGCCCCGGGGAGAGACCCAGTACTTC. As protein: CATDRPRGETQYF.

This sequence joins TRBV7-9 and TRBJ1-4, with a weak D call TRBD1 (5 bases). The CDR3 extends over 15 amino acids. The V end was cut by 2 bases, the J end by 3 bases, with 10 bases between. CDR1 and CDR2 from the germline V gene are SEHNR and FQNEAQ (reference sequence). The CDR3 coding sequence is TGTGCCAGCAGCTTATTCGGGGGACCTAATGAAAAACTGTTTTTT. It translates to CASSLFGGPNEKLFF.

This clone has just one count. This rearrangement joins TRBV27 to TRBJ2-7, with TRBD2 identical over 8 bases. The trim removed 6 bases at V and 4 bases at J, leaving 8 bases unmatched. Looked up from germline, CDR1 is MNHEY and CDR2 is SMNVEV (reference sequence). CDR3 length: 14 amino acids. The CDR3 nucleotides read TGTGCCAGCAGACCAGGGACTAGTATATACGAGCAGTACTTC. It encodes CASRPGTSIYEQYF.

The rearrangement links TRBV2 to TRBJ1-4, with 8 bases identical to TRBD1. V lost 4 bases and J lost 5; bases outside the gene matches: 3. Per the germline V gene, CDR1 is SNHLY and CDR2 is FYNNEI. This CDR3 contains 14 residues. For the CDR3, the DNA is TGTGCCAGCAGTGGGGACAGGAGAAATGAAAAACTGTTTTTT. Encoded protein: CASSGDRRNEKLFF.

Note on this clone: The sample carries other DNA sequences with the same CDR3. The CDR3 sequence is CASRILDRASGNTIYF. CDR3 in DNA: TGTGCTTCTCGGATCCTCGACAGGGCTTCTGGAAACACCATATATTTT. The chain carries TRBV30 and TRBJ1-3; 7 bases are a match to TRBD1. The germline CDR1 and CDR2 sequences are GTSNPN and SVGIG (reference sequence). CDR3 length: 16 residues.

The V gene is TRBV19, the J gene TRBJ2-3, with 9 bases identical to TRBD2. CDR3 length: 15 residues. Germline V gene data show CDR1 as LNHDA and CDR2 as SQIVND (reference sequence). Losses at the gene ends were 5 bases for V and 2 bases for J; bases not matched to a gene: 5. The CDR3 spells CASSETSGYTDTQYF. In DNA form, the CDR3 reads TGTGCCAGTAGTGAGACTAGCGGCTACACAGATACGCAGTATTTT.

The chain combines TRBV5-6 with TRBJ2-2; 10 bases map to TRBD1. CDR3 length equals 16 residues. The germline V gene has CDR1 SGHDT and CDR2 YYEEEE. V lost 3 bases and J lost 4; bases outside the gene matches: 6. This CDR3 reads CASSYGQGVSTGELFF. DNA for the CDR3: TGTGCCAGCAGCTACGGACAGGGGGTCAGCACCGGGGAGCTGTTTTTT.

The chain couples TRBV4-2 to TRBJ2-1; 7 bases map to TRBD1. V gave up 0 bases and J gave up 0 bases; unmatched junction bases: 8. The CDR3 covers 18 residues. The germline V gene encodes CDR1 LGHNA and CDR2 YNFKEQ. The CDR3 spells CASSQDSPGQSSYNEQFF. The CDR3 bases are TGTGCCAGCAGCCAAGATAGCCCGGGACAGAGCTCCTACAATGAGCAGTTCTTC.

V and J are TRBV29-1 and TRBJ1-2, with D unclear. Trimming removed 6 bases at V and 2 bases at J, with 13 bases between. The CDR3 covers 13 residues. Germline V CDR1 and CDR2: SQVTM, ANQGSEA. CDR3 bases: TGCAGCGTGGGAGACGTTCCCAACTATGGCTACACCTTC. It translates to CSVGDVPNYGYTF.

The chain is built from TRBV4-1 and TRBJ2-1; 9 bases line up with TRBD2. Germline loops: CDR1 MGHRA, CDR2 YSYEKL. With V trimmed by 3 bases and J by 5 bases, 14 bases remained unmatched. The CDR3 totals 18 residues. CDR3 region: CASSHVTGTSLSHNEQFF. CDR3 nucleotide sequence: TGCGCCAGCAGCCATGTAACCGGGACTAGCCTATCCCACAATGAGCAGTTCTTC.

This clone was observed a handful of times. The chain is built from TRBV24-1 and TRBJ2-7; D unclear. This CDR3 is built from 12 residues. Germline V gene data show CDR1 as KGHDR and CDR2 as SFDVKD. Trimming stripped 6 bases from V and 4 bases from J, with 9 bases between. The CDR3 loop reads CATSSSGYEQYF. The CDR3, as DNA: TGTGCCACCAGTTCTTCCGGGTACGAGCAGTACTTC.

J is TRBJ2-1 and V is TRBV7-2; D might be TRBD1 (6 bases). The CDR3 covers 15 residues. Trimming pared 3 bases from V and 12 bases from J, leaving 21 bases between. Germline V gene sequence: CDR1 SGHTA, CDR2 FQGNSA. For the CDR3, the DNA is TGTGCCAGCAGCTTCTGGACAGCTAAGGGTACGGTGCAGTTCTTC. It specifies CASSFWTAKGTVQFF.

The J gene is TRBJ2-5, the V gene TRBV28; possibly TRBD2 for D (6 bases). CDR3 size: 14 residues. Germline V lookup: CDR1 MDHEN, CDR2 SYDVKM. Trimming removed 8 bases from V and 3 bases from J, with 16 bases in between. For the CDR3, the DNA is TGTGCCAGCCAAAAGGGTGGAGGGGAAGAGACCCAGTACTTC. Translation gives CASQKGGGEETQYF.